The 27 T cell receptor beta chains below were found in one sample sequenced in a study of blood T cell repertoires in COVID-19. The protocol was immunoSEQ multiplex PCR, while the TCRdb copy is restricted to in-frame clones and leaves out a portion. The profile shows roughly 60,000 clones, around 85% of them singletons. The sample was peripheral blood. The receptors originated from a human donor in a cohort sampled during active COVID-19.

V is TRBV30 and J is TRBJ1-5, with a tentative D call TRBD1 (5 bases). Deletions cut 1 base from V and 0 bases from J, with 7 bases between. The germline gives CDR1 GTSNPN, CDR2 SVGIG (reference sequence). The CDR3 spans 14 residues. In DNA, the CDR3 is TGTGCCTGGAGTGAAGGGGCTAGCAATCAGCCCCAGCATTTT. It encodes CAWSEGASNQPQHF.

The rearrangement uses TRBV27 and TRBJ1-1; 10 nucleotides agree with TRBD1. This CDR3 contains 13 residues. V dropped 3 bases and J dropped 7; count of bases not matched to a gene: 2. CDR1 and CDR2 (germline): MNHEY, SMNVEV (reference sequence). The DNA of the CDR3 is TGTGCCAGCAGTTTTAGGGACAGGGGTGAAGCTTTCTTT. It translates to CASSFRDRGEAFF.

CDR3 nucleotides: TGTGCCAGCAATGGACAGGAACTCTCTGGGGCCAACGTCCTGACTTTC. Residues: CASNGQELSGANVLTF. The V call is TRBV28, the J call TRBJ2-6, with 7 bases lining up with TRBD1. Germline CDR1 is MDHEN and CDR2 is SYDVKM. This CDR3 is built from 16 residues. J gave up 0 bases and V 7 bases, and 6 bases lay outside the gene matches.

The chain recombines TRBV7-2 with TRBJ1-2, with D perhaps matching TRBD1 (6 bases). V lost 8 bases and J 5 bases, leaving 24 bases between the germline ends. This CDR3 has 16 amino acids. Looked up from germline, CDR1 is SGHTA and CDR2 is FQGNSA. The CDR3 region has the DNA TGTGCCAGCCAACAGGGTCCCGGCAGGGGTAGTTATGGCTACACCTTC. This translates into CASQQGPGRGSYGYTF.

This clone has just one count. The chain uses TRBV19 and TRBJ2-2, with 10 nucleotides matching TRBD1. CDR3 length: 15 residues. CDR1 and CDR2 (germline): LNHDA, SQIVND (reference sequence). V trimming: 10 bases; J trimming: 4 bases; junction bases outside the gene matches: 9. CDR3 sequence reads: CAIAAGTGATGELFF. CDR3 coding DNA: TGTGCCATCGCAGCCGGGACAGGGGCCACCGGGGAGCTGTTTTTT. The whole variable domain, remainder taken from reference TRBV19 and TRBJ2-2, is DGGITQSPKYLFRKEGQNVTLSCEQNLNHDAMYWYRQDPGQGLRLIYYSQIVNDFQKGDIAEGYSVSREKKESFPLTVTSAQKNPTAFYLCAIAAGTGATGELFFGEGSRLTVL.

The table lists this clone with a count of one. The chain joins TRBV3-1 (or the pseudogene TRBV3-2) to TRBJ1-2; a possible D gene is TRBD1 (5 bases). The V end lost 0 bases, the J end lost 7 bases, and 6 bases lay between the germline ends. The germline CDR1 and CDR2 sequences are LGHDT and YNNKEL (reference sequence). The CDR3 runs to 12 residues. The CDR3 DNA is TGTGCCAGCAGCCAAGAGGGGCGTGGCTACACCTTC. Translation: CASSQEGRGYTF.

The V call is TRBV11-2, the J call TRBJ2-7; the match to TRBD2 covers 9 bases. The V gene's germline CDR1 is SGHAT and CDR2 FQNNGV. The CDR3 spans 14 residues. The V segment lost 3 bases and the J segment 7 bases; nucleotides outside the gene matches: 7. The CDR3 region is CASSFIEAGGEQYF. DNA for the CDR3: TGTGCCAGCAGCTTTATAGAGGCGGGAGGGGAGCAGTACTTC.

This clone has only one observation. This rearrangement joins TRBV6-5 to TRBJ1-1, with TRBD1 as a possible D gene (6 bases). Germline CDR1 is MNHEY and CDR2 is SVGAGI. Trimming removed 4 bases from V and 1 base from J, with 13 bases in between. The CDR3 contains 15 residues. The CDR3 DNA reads TGTGCCAGCAGTTTCGGGACAAGCCCGAACACTGAAGCTTTCTTT. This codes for CASSFGTSPNTEAFF.

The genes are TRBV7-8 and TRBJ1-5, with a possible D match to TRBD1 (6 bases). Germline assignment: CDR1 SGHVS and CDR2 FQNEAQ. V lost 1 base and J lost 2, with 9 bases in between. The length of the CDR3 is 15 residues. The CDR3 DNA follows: TGTGCCAGCAGCTTAGGAGACAGGCGCAATCAGCCCCAGCATTTT. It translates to CASSLGDRRNQPQHF.

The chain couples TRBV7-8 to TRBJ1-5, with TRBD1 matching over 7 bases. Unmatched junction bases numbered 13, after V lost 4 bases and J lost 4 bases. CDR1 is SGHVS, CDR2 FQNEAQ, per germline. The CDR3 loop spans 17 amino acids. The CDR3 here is CASSSRGSGTDNQPQHF. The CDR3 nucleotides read TGTGCCAGCAGCTCCAGGGGATCCGGGACAGATAATCAGCCCCAGCATTTT.

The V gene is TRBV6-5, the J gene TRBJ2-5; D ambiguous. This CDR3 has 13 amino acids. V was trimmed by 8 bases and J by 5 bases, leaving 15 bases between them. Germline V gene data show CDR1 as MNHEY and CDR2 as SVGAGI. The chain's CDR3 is CASQTPGTETQYF. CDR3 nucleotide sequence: TGTGCCAGCCAGACTCCGGGTACGGAGACCCAGTACTTC.

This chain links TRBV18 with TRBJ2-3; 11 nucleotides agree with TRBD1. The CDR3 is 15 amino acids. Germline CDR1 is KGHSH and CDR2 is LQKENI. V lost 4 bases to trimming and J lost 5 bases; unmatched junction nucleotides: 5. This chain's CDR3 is CASSLGTGGEDTQYF. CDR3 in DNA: TGTGCCAGCTCACTGGGGACAGGGGGAGAAGATACGCAGTATTTT.

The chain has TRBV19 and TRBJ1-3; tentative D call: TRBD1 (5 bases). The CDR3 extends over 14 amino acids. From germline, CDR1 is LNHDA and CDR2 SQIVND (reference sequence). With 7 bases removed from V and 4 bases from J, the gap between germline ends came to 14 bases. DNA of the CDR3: TGTGCCAGTAAGGTCCAGGGAGGAGGAAACACCATATATTTT. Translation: CASKVQGGGNTIYF.

CDR3 sequence reads: CASSLDTGGNQPQHF. The CDR3 DNA reads as TGTGCCAGCAGCCTGGATACGGGGGGCAATCAGCCCCAGCATTTT. The rearrangement joins TRBV7-8 to TRBJ1-5; D may be TRBD1 (5 bases). With 5 bases removed from V and 2 bases from J, the gap between germline ends came to 13 bases. CDR3 length equals 15 residues. Germline V lookup: CDR1 SGHVS, CDR2 FQNEAQ.

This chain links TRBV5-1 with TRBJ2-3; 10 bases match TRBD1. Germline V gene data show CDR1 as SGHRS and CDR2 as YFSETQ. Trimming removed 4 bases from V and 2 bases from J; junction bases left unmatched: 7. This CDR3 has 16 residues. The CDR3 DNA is TGCGCCAGCAGCCCGACAGGGGGCGCCAACACAGATACGCAGTATTTT. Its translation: CASSPTGGANTDTQYF.

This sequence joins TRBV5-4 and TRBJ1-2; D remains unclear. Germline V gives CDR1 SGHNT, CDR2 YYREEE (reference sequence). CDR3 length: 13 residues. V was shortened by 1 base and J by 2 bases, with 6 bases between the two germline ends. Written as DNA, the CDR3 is TGTGCCAGCAGCTTGCCAGGAAACTATGGCTACACCTTC. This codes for CASSLPGNYGYTF.

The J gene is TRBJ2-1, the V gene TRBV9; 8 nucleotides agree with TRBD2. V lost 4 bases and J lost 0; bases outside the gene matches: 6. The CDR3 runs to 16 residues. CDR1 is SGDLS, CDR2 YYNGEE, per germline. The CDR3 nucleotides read TGTGCCAGCAGCCTGACTAGCGACTCCTCCTACAATGAGCAGTTCTTC. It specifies CASSLTSDSSYNEQFF. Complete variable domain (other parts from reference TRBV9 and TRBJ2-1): DSGVTQTPKHLITATGQRVTLRCSPRSGDLSVYWYQQSLDQGLQFLIQYYNGEERAKGNILERFSAQQFPDLHSELNLSSLELGDSALYFCASSLTSDSSYNEQFFGPGTRLTVL.

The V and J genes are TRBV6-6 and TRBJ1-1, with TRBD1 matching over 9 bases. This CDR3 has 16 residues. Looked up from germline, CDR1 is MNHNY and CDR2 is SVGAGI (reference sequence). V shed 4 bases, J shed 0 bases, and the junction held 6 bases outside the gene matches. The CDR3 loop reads CASSFRGQGLNTEAFF. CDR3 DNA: TGTGCCAGCAGTTTCAGGGGACAGGGACTGAACACTGAAGCTTTCTTT.

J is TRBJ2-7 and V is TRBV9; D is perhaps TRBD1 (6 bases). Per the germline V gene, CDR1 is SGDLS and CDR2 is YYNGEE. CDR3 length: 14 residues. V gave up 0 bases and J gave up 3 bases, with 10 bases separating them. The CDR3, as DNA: TGTGCCAGCAGCGTAGAACGGGACAACTACGAGCAGTACTTC. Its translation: CASSVERDNYEQYF.

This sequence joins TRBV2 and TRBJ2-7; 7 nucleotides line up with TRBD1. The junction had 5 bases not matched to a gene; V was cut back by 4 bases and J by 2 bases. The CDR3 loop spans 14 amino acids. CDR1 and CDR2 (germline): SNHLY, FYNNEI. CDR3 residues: CASSAIRGTYEQYF. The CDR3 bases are TGTGCCAGCAGTGCGATCAGGGGGACCTACGAGCAGTACTTC.

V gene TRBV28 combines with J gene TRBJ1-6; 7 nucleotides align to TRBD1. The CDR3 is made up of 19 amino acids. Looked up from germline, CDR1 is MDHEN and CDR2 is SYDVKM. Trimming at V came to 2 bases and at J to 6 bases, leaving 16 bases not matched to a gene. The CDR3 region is CASSLRRDSGGPVNSPLHF. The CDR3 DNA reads TGTGCCAGCAGTTTAAGGCGGGACAGTGGAGGCCCCGTTAATTCACCCCTCCACTTT. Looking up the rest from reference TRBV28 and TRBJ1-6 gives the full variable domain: DVKVTQSSRYLVKRTGEKVFLECVQDMDHENMFWYRQDPGLGLRLIYFSYDVKMKEKGDIPEGYSVSREKKERFSLILESASTNQTSMYLCASSLRRDSGGPVNSPLHFGNGTRLTVT.

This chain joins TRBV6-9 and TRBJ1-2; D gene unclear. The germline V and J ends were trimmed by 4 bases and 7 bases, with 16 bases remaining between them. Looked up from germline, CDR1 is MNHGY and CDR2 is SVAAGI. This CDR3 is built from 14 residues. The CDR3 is CASSCRLSPCGYTF. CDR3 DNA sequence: TGTGCCAGCAGTTGCAGGCTCTCTCCCTGTGGCTACACCTTC.

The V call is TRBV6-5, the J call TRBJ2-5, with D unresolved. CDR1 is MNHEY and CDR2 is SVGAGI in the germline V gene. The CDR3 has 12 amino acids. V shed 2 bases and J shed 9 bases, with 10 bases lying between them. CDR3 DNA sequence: TGTGCCAGCAGTTACGTGGGCCCGCCCCAGTACTTC. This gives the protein CASSYVGPPQYF.

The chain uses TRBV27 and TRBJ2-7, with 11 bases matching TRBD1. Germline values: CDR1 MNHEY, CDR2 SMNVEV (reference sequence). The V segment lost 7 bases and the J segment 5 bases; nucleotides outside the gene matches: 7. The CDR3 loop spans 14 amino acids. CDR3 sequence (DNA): TGTGCCAGCACCACAAGGACAGGGGGCAACGAGCAGTACTTC. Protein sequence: CASTTRTGGNEQYF.

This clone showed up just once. CDR3: CASSLFGGSSYGYTF. DNA of the CDR3: TGTGCCAGCAGCTTGTTCGGGGGGTCATCCTATGGCTACACCTTC. The rearrangement uses TRBV5-6 and TRBJ1-2; perhaps TRBD1 as D (5 bases). V was cut by 1 base and J by 4 bases, with 14 bases left in between. This CDR3 region has 15 residues. Germline V gene sequence: CDR1 SGHDT, CDR2 YYEEEE.

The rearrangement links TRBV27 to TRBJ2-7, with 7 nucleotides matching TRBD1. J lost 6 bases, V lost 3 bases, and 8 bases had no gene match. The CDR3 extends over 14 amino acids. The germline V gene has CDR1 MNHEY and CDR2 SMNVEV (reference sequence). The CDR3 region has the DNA TGTGCCAGCAGTTTGCTCAAGACAGGGCTCGAGCAGTACTTC. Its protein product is CASSLLKTGLEQYF.

The CDR3 reads CASSGTSGYNEQFF. Here the CDR3 DNA reads TGTGCCAGCAGCGGGACTAGCGGATACAATGAGCAGTTCTTC. This chain uses TRBV5-4 with TRBJ2-1; TRBD2 agrees at 11 bases. J was trimmed by 4 bases and V by 4 bases; bases with no gene match: 1. Germline values: CDR1 SGHNT, CDR2 YYREEE (reference sequence). The CDR3 has 14 residues.